This TCR beta chain was retrieved from a study of CD8+CD57+ T cells in acquired aplastic anemia. The sequenced patients had an expansion of CD8+CD57+ cells seen by flow cytometry. The patients, all of them, had severe acquired aplastic anemia. Patients had received no therapy at the time of blood sampling. Losses at the gene ends were 1 base for V and 0 bases for J; bases not matched to a gene: 3. CDR1 SNHLY and CDR2 FYNNEI come from the germline V gene. The length of the CDR3 is 17 residues. This clonotype was recorded at least ten times. Its antigen remains unknown. Genomic DNA was employed as the template in profiling TCR beta VDJ and CDR3. Each CDR3 protein gets one entry after TCRdb re-called the reads with MiXCR. The sample lists about 270,000 distinct CDR3 sequences; around 82% were seen once. Broader study findings: Controls did not differ significantly from patients in CD8+ Simpson's diversity. Over 25 shared CD8+ CDR3s appeared highly expressed within patients' immunodominant clones.

Sequencing was performed on sorted CD4+, CD8+, or CD8+CD57+ T cells (not recorded which) from PBMCs. This TCR came from a human donor with aplastic anemia. This chain links TRBV2 with TRBJ1-6; TRBD1 matches at 7 bases. The CDR3 loop is CASSEGGQSSYNSPLHF. The DNA of the CDR3 is TGTGCCAGCAGTGAAGGGGGACAGAGCTCCTATAATTCACCCCTCCACTTT.